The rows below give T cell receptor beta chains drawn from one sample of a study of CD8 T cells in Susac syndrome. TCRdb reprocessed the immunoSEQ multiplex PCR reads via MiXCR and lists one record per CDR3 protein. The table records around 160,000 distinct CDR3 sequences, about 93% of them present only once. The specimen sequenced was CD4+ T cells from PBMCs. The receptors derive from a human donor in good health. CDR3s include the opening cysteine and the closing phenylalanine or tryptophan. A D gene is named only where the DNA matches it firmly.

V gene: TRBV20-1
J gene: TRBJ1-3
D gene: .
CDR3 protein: CSAEAAAGGNTIYF
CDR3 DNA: TGCAGTGCTGAGGCAGCGGCGGGGGGAAACACCATATATTTT

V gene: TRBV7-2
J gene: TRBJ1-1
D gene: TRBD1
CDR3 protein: CASSSGQGWTEAFF
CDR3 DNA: TGTGCCAGCAGCTCAGGACAGGGATGGACTGAAGCTTTCTTT

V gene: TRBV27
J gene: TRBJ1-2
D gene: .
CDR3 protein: CASSFLSGLGYTF
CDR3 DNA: TGTGCCAGCAGTTTTTTGAGTGGTCTGGGCTACACCTTC

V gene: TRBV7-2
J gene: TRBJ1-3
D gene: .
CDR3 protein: CASSVSGNSGNTIYF
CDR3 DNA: TGTGCCAGCAGCGTTAGTGGAAATTCTGGAAACACCATATATTTT

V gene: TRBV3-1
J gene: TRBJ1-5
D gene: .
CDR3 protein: CASSQGLGQPQHF
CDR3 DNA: TGTGCCAGCAGCCAAGGGTTGGGTCAGCCCCAGCATTTT

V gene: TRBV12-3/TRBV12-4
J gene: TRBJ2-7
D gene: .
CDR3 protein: CASSLRGGSYEQYF
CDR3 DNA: TGTGCCAGCAGTTTAAGGGGGGGATCCTACGAGCAGTACTTC

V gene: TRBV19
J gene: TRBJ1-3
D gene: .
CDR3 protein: CATGDKMSSGNTIYF
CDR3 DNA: TGTGCCACCGGGGACAAAATGAGCTCTGGAAACACCATATATTTT

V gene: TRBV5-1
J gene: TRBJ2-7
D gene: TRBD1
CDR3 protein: CASSLQGLDYEQYF
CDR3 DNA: TGCGCCAGCAGCTTACAGGGGTTGGACTACGAGCAGTACTTC

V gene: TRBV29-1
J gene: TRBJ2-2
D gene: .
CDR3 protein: CSVDGGGELFF
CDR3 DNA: TGCAGCGTTGACGGGGGCGGGGAGCTGTTTTTT

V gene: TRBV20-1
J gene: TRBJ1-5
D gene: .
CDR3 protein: CSASGGDSQPQHF
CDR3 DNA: TGCAGTGCTAGTGGGGGAGACAGTCAGCCCCAGCATTTT

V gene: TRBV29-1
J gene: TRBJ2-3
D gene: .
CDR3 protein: CSVAPPSTDTQYF
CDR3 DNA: TGCAGCGTTGCCCCCCCCAGCACAGATACGCAGTATTTT

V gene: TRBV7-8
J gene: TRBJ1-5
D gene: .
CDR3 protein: CASSFYSNQPQHF
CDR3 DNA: TGTGCCAGCAGCTTTTATAGCAATCAGCCCCAGCATTTT

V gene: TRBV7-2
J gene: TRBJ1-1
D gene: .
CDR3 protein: CASSRQQGAEAFF
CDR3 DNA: TGTGCCAGCAGCCGCCAACAGGGTGCGGAAGCTTTCTTT

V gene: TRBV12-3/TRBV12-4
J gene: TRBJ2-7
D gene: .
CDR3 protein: CASSLTGQYEQYF
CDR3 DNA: TGTGCCAGCAGTCTAACAGGACAGTACGAGCAGTACTTC

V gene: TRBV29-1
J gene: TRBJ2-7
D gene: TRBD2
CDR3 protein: CSVEDRGGNIEQYF
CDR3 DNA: TGCAGCGTTGAAGATCGCGGGGGTAATATCGAGCAGTACTTC

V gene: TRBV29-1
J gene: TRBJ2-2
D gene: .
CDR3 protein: CSVDENTGELFF
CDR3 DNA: TGCAGCGTTGACGAGAACACCGGGGAGCTGTTTTTT

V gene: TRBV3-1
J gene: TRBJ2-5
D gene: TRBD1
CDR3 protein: CASSPHPGQGGIGETQYF
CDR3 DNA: TGTGCCAGCAGCCCCCACCCGGGACAGGGGGGAATAGGAGAGACCCAGTACTTC

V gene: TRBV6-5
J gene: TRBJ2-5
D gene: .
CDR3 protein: CASSYSVGETQYF
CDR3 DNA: TGTGCCAGCAGTTACTCAGTGGGGGAGACCCAGTACTTC

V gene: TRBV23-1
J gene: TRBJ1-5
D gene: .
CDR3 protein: CASRHTSSGRNQPQHF
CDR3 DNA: TGCGCCAGCAGACACACCAGCAGCGGGCGCAATCAGCCCCAGCATTTT

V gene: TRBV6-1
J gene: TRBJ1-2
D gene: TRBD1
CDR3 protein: CASSTDRGRGYTF
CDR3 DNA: TGTGCCAGCAGTACCGACAGGGGCAGAGGCTACACCTTC